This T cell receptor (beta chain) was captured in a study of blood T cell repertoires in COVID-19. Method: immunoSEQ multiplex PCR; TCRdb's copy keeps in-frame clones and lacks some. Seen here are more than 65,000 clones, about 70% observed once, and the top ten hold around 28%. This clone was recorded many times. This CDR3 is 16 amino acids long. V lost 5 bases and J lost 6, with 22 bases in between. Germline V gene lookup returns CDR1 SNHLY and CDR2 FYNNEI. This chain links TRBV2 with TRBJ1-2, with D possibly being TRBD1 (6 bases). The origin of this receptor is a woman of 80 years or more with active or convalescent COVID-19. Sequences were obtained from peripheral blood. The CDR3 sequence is CASSPPVGASADGYTF. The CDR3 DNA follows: TGTGCCAGCAGTCCACCAGTGGGGGCGTCGGCTGATGGCTACACCTTC.